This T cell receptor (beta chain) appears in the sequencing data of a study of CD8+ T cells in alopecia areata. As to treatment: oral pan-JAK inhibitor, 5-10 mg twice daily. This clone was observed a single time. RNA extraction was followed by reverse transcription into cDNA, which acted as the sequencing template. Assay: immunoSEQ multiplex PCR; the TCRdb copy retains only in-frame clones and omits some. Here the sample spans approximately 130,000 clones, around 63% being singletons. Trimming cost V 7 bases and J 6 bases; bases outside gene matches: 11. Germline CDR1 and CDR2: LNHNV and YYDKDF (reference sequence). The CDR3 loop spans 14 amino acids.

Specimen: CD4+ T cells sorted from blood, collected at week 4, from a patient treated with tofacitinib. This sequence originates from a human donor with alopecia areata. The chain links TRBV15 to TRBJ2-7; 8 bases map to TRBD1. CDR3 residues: CATTDRVGGGEQYF. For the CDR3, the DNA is TGTGCCACCACGGACAGGGTCGGGGGTGGCGAGCAGTACTTC.